This T cell receptor beta chain was sequenced in a study of shared clonotypes between healthy human individuals. Here immunoSEQ multiplex PCR was the method, and the copy in TCRdb shows in-frame clones only, minus some. The sample records about 1 million clones, more than 65% being singletons. CDR1 and CDR2 from the germline V gene are MNHNS and SASEGT. The V and J ends lost 6 bases and 5 bases respectively, with 13 bases between them. The CDR3 is made up of 13 amino acids. Only Caucasian adults living in Nashville, Tennessee served as donors. The chain recombines TRBV6-1 with TRBJ1-2; D unresolved. Specimen: memory CD4+ T cells sorted from blood. Subset indicated: CD45RA-negative fraction. The TCR was taken from a man younger than 35 in good health. CDR3 sequence: CASRETPDYGYTF. CDR3 nucleotide sequence: TGTGCCAGCAGGGAGACGCCAGATTATGGCTACACCTTC.